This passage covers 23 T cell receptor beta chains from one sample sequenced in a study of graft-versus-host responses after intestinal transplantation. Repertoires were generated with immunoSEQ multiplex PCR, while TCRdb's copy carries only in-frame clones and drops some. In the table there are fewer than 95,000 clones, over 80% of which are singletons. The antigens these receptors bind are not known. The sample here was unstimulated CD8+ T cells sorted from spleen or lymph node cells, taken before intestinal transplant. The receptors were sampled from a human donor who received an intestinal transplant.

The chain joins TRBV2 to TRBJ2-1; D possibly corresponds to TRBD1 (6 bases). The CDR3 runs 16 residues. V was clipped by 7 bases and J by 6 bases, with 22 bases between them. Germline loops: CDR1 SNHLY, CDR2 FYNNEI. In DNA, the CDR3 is TGTGCCAGCACCCGAGGGCCAGGGGTGGTTGGCAATGAGCAGTTCTTC. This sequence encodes CASTRGPGVVGNEQFF.

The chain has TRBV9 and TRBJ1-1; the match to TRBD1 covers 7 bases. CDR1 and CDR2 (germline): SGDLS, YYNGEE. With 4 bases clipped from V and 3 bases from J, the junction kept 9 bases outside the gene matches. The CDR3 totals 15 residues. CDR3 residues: CASSKTGEVDTEAFF. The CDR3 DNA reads TGTGCCAGCAGCAAAACAGGGGAGGTCGACACTGAAGCTTTCTTT.

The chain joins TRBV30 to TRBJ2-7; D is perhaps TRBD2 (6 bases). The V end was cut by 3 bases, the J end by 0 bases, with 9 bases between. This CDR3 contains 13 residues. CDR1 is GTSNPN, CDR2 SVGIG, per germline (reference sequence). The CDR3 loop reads CAWSGGYSYEQYF. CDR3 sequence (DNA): TGTGCCTGGAGCGGGGGTTACTCCTACGAGCAGTACTTC.

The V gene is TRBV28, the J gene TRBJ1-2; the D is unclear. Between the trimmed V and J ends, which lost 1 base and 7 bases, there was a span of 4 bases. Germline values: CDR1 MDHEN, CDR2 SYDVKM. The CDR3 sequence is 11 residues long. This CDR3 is CASSLYGGYTF. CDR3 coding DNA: TGTGCCAGCAGTTTATACGGTGGCTACACCTTC.

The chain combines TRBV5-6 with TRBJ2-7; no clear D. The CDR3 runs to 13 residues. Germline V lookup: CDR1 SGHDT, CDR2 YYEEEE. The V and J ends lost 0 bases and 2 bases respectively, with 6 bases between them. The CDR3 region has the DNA TGTGCCAGCAGCTTGGCACAGACCTACGAGCAGTACTTC. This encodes CASSLAQTYEQYF.

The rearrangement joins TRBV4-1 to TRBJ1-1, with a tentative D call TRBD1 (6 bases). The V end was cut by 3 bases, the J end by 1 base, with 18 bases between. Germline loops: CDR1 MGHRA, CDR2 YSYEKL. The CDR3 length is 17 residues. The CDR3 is CASSQHAGALGNTEAFF. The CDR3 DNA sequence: TGCGCCAGCAGCCAGCACGCAGGGGCGCTAGGGAACACTGAAGCTTTCTTT.

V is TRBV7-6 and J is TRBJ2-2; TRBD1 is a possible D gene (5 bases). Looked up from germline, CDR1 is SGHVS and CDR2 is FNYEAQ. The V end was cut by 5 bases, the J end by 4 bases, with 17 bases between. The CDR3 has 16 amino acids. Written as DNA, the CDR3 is TGTGCCAGCAGCCCTTCCCAGGGTCCGGGCACCGGGGAGCTGTTTTTT. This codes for CASSPSQGPGTGELFF. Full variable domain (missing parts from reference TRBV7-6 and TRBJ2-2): GAGVSQSPRYKVTKRGQDVALRCDPISGHVSLYWYRQALGQGPEFLTYFNYEAQQDKSGLPNDRFSAERPEGSISTLTIQRTEQRDSAMYRCASSPSQGPGTGELFFGEGSRLTVL.

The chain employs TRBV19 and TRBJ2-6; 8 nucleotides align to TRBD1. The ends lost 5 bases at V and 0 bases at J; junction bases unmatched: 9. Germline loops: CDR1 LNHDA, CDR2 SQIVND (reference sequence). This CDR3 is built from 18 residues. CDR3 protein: CASSSPGQADSGANVLTF. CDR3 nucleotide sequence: TGTGCCAGTAGTTCGCCGGGACAGGCGGACTCTGGGGCCAACGTCCTGACTTTC.

The CDR3 is CARTGLAGEQYF. CDR3 bases: TGTGCCCGGACGGGACTAGCGGGCGAGCAGTACTTC. The chain carries TRBV30 and TRBJ2-7, with 12 nucleotides matching TRBD2. The CDR3 loop spans 12 amino acids. The germline V gene has CDR1 GTSNPN and CDR2 SVGIG (reference sequence). V was clipped by 8 bases and J by 6 bases; unmatched bases: 5.

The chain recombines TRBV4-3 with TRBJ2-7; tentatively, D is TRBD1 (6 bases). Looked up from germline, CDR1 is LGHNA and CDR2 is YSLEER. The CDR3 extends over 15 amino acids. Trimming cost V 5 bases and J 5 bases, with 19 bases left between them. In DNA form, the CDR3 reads TGCGCCAGCAGCATGGGGGCTAGGGGTGGCGACGAGCAGTACTTC. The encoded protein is CASSMGARGGDEQYF.

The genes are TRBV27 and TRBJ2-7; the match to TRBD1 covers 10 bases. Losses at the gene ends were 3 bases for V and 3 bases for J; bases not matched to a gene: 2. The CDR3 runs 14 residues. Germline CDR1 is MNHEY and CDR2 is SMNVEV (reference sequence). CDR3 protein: CASSLGQGIYEQYF. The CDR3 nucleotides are TGTGCCAGCAGTTTGGGACAGGGGATCTACGAGCAGTACTTC.

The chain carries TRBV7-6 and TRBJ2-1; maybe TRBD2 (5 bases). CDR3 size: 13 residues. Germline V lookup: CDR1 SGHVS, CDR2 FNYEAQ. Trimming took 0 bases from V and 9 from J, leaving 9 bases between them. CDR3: CASSLAARVEQFF. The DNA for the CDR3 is TGTGCCAGCAGCTTAGCGGCGAGGGTTGAGCAGTTCTTC.

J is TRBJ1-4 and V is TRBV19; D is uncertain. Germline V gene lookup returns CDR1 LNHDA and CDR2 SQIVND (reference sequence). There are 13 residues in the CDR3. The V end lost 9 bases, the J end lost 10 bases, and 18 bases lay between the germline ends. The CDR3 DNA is TGTGCCAGCTCAGGACTTTTATTTGGAAAACTGTTTTTT. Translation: CASSGLLFGKLFF. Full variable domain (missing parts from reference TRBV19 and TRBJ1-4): DGGITQSPKYLFRKEGQNVTLSCEQNLNHDAMYWYRQDPGQGLRLIYYSQIVNDFQKGDIAEGYSVSREKKESFPLTVTSAQKNPTAFYLCASSGLLFGKLFFGSGTQLSVL.

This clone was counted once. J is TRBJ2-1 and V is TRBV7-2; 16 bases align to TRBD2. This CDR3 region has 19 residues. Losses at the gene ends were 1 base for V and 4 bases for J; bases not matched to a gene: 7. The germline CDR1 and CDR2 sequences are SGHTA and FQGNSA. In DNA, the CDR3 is TGTGCCAGCAGCTTAGGCTTGGGACTAGCGGGAGGGGTGTACAATGAGCAGTTCTTC. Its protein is CASSLGLGLAGGVYNEQFF.

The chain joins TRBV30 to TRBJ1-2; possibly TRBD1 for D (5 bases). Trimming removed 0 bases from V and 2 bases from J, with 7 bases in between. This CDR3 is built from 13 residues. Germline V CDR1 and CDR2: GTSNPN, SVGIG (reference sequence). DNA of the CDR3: TGTGCCTGGAGTGTTAACAGGAACTATGGCTACACCTTC. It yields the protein CAWSVNRNYGYTF. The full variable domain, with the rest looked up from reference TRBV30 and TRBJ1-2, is SQTIHQWPATLVQPVGSPLSLECTVEGTSNPNLYWYRQAAGRGLQLLFYSVGIGQISSEVPQNLSASRPQDRQFILSSKKLLLSDSGFYLCAWSVNRNYGYTFGSGTRLTVV.

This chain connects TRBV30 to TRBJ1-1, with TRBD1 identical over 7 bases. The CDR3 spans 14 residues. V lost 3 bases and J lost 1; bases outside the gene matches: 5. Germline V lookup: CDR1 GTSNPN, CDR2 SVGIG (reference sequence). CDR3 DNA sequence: TGTGCCTGGAGCGCCGGGACAGCGAACACTGAAGCTTTCTTT. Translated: CAWSAGTANTEAFF.

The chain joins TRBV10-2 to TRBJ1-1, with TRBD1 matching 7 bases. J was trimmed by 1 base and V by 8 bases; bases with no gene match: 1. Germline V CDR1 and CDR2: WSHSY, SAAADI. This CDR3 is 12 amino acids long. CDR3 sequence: CASRQGNTEAFF. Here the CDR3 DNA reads TGCGCCAGCCGACAGGGGAACACTGAAGCTTTCTTT.

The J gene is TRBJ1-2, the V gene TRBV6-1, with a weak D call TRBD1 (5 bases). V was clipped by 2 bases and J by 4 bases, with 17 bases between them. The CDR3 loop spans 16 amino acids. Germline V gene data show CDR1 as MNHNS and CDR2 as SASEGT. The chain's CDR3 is CASSERTRDYRYGYTF. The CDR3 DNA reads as TGTGCCAGCAGTGAACGAACCCGGGACTACCGCTATGGCTACACCTTC.

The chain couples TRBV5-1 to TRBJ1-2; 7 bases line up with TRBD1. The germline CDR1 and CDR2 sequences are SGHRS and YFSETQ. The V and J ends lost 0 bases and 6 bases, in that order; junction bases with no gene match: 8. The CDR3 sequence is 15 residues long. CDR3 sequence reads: CASSLEGALGDGYTF. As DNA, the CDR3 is TGCGCCAGCAGCTTGGAGGGGGCGCTGGGTGATGGCTACACCTTC.

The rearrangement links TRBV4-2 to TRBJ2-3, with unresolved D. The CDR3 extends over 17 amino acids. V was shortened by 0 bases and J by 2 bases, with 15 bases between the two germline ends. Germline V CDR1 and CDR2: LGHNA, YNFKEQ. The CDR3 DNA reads TGTGCCAGCAGCCAAGATATTACAGACCCTTACACAGATACGCAGTATTTT. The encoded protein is CASSQDITDPYTDTQYF.

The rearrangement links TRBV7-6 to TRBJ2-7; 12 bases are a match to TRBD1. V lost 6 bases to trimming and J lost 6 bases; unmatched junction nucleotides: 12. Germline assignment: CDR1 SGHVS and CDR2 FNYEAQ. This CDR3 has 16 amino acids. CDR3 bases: TGTGCCAGCAGTCCAAGCCCGGGACAGGGGGCAGCCGAGCAGTACTTC. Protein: CASSPSPGQGAAEQYF.

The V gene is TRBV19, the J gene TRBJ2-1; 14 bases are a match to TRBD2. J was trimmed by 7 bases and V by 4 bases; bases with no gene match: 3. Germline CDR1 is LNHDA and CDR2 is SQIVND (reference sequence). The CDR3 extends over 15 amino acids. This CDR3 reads CASSRLAGGPNEQFF. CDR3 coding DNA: TGTGCCAGTAGTAGACTAGCGGGGGGGCCTAATGAGCAGTTCTTC.

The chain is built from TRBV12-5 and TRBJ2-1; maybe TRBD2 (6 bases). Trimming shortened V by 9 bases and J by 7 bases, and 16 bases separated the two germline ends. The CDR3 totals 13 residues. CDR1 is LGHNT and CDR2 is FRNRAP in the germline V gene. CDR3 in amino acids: CASRGTYENEQFF. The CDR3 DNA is TGTGCTAGCCGTGGGACTTATGAGAATGAGCAGTTCTTC.